This TCR beta chain was sequenced during a study of blood T cell repertoires in COVID-19. Study details: Samples of COVID-19 (acute and convalescent) were obtained from the United States, Italy and Spain.

The authors' processing: Amplification of reference gene primers provided the estimated nucleated cell counts. Repertoires were generated with immunoSEQ multiplex PCR, while TCRdb's copy carries only in-frame clones and drops some. V, J and clone size are taken as reported in that table, and D and trimming were inferred from the DNA itself. The sample has around 110,000 clones, 70% to 90% seen once. In this sample, this clone turned up once. This TCR came from a man aged 30 to 39 with acute or convalescent COVID-19. Sequencing was performed on peripheral blood.

The CDR3 sequence: CASSLAERWDRGPQNIQYF. As DNA, the CDR3 is TGTGCCAGCAGCTTGGCCGAAAGATGGGACAGGGGACCCCAAAACATTCAGTACTTC. The chain couples TRBV5-6 to TRBJ2-4, with 10 bases lining up with TRBD1. The CDR3 covers 19 residues. The germline V gene encodes CDR1 SGHDT and CDR2 YYEEEE. V shed 0 bases, J shed 5 bases, and the junction held 14 bases outside the gene matches.